Each of the 21 T cell receptor beta chains below was sequenced from the same sample in a study of T cell responses to AZD1222 COVID-19 vaccine. The data were produced by immunoSEQ multiplex PCR, yet TCRdb's version contains in-frame clones alone and is incomplete. The profile covers under 110,000 clones, with 90% appearing a single time and approximately 5% taken by the ten largest. Sequenced material: peripheral blood, taken on day 0 of AZD1222 vaccination. All receptors derive from an adult in good health.

The rearrangement links TRBV28 to TRBJ2-7; 7 nucleotides match TRBD1. Germline CDR1 is MDHEN and CDR2 is SYDVKM. The CDR3 has 16 amino acids. Germline trimming cut 5 bases from V and 1 base from J; bases unmatched to any gene: 11. CDR3 loop: CASSQGVGRASYEQYF. CDR3 bases: TGTGCCAGCAGTCAGGGGGTTGGTAGGGCTTCCTACGAGCAGTACTTC.

This clone was counted a few times. The CDR3 spells CASSLTTETQYF. In DNA form, the CDR3 reads TGTGCCAGCAGCCTTACAACTGAGACCCAGTACTTC. The rearrangement joins TRBV7-2 to TRBJ2-5; D ambiguous. The germline gives CDR1 SGHTA, CDR2 FQGNSA. Between the trimmed V and J ends, which lost 5 bases and 5 bases, there was a span of 9 bases. The CDR3 totals 12 residues.

This rearrangement joins TRBV6-1 to TRBJ2-3; 10 bases match TRBD2. The trim removed 1 base at V and 0 bases at J, leaving 7 bases unmatched. The CDR3 is 18 residues long. Germline CDR1 and CDR2: MNHNS and SASEGT. The CDR3 DNA sequence: TGTGCCAGCAGTGAAGGGCCTTGGGGACTAGCGAGCACAGATACGCAGTATTTT. Its translation is CASSEGPWGLASTDTQYF.

This clone has a single count. The V and J genes are TRBV7-3 and TRBJ2-3, with TRBD2 identical over 7 bases. Germline V CDR1 and CDR2: SGHTA, FQGTGA. The CDR3 runs to 15 residues. Trimming cost V 2 bases and J 3 bases; bases outside gene matches: 5. CDR3 loop: CASSLAGAGTDTQYF. The CDR3 bases are TGTGCCAGCAGCTTAGCGGGAGCGGGGACAGATACGCAGTATTTT.

This chain connects TRBV28 to TRBJ1-5; D might be TRBD1 (6 bases). This CDR3 is 14 amino acids long. V gave up 2 bases and J gave up 3 bases, with 8 bases separating them. CDR1 is MDHEN, CDR2 SYDVKM, per germline. CDR3 in DNA: TGTGCCAGCAGTTTAGGACAGAACAATCAGCCCCAGCATTTT. Translating gives CASSLGQNNQPQHF.

The chain links TRBV10-3 to TRBJ2-1; 7 positions match TRBD2. From germline, CDR1 is ENHRY and CDR2 SYGVKD. The CDR3 is 13 residues long. The V segment lost 10 bases and the J segment 0 bases; nucleotides outside the gene matches: 3. The CDR3, as DNA: TGTGCCACTAGCGGACCCTCCTACAATGAGCAGTTCTTC. Protein sequence: CATSGPSYNEQFF.

On this clone: One end of the junction varies from germline; a read error may be responsible. The gene calls are TRBV12-3 or TRBV12-4 and TRBJ1-1, with a tentative D call TRBD1 (5 bases). This CDR3 contains 12 residues. The CDR3 here is CASHTGPGTSFF. CDR3 in DNA: TGTGCCAGCCATACCGGCCCTGGGACCTCGTTTTTT.

The chain employs TRBV6-5 and TRBJ2-1, with TRBD1 identical over 7 bases. CDR3 length: 15 amino acids. CDR1 is MNHEY, CDR2 SVGAGI, per germline. The junction had 5 bases not matched to a gene; V was cut back by 1 base and J by 5 bases. This CDR3 is CASSYYGTVHNEQFF. Here the CDR3 DNA reads TGTGCCAGCAGTTACTATGGGACAGTCCACAATGAGCAGTTCTTC.

The chain carries TRBV4-2 and TRBJ1-2; 7 bases are a match to TRBD1. V dropped 0 bases and J dropped 4; count of bases not matched to a gene: 11. The CDR3 consists of 17 residues. Germline V gives CDR1 LGHNA, CDR2 YNFKEQ. The DNA for the CDR3 is TGTGCCAGCAGCCAAGAGTGGGAGGGGGCGGTGGGCTATGGCTACACCTTC. This codes for CASSQEWEGAVGYGYTF.

As regards this clone: The same CDR3 is also encoded by other DNA sequences in this sample. This sequence joins TRBV5-1 and TRBJ1-5; D is perhaps TRBD1 (5 bases). The CDR3 runs 15 residues. CDR1 is SGHRS and CDR2 is YFSETQ in the germline V gene. Trimming removed 0 bases at V and 0 bases at J, with 7 bases between. Here the CDR3 DNA reads TGCGCCAGCAGCTTGGCGGGGGTTAGCAATCAGCCCCAGCATTTT. Translation gives CASSLAGVSNQPQHF.

This chain uses TRBV6-1 with TRBJ1-1; D not certain. Germline lookup yields CDR1 MNHNS and CDR2 SASEGT. V shed 1 base and J shed 0 bases, with 6 bases lying between them. The CDR3 sequence is 14 residues long. CDR3 DNA: TGTGCCAGCAGTGAAGGGGGTATGAACACTGAAGCTTTCTTT. Protein product: CASSEGGMNTEAFF.

As concerns this clone: Other nucleotide sequences in the sample specify the same CDR3. J is TRBJ1-5 and V is TRBV18, with TRBD1 as a possible D gene (5 bases). This CDR3 has 14 residues. Looked up from germline, CDR1 is KGHSH and CDR2 is LQKENI. V was clipped by 0 bases and J by 4 bases, with 7 bases between them. The CDR3 sequence: CASSPPPGNQPQHF. CDR3 nucleotide sequence: TGTGCCAGCTCACCACCCCCAGGGAATCAGCCCCAGCATTTT. The entire variable domain, with the rest obtained from reference TRBV18 and TRBJ1-5, is as follows: NAGVMQNPRHLVRRRGQEARLRCSPMKGHSHVYWYRQLPEEGLKFMVYLQKENIIDESGMPKERFSAEFPKEGPSILRIQQVVRGDSAAYFCASSPPPGNQPQHFGDGTRLSIL.

This clone is a singleton in its sample. The chain has TRBV6-5 and TRBJ1-2, with D tentatively TRBD1 (6 bases). Trimming stripped 7 bases from V and 4 bases from J, with 13 bases between. Per germline, CDR1 MNHEY and CDR2 SVGAGI. This CDR3 region has 13 residues. The CDR3 protein is CASTGQNSYGYTF. The CDR3 coding sequence is TGTGCCAGCACCGGACAGAATTCCTATGGCTACACCTTC.

V usage is TRBV3-1 (or the pseudogene TRBV3-2) and J usage is TRBJ2-5, with D uncertain. Germline CDR1 reads LGHDT; CDR2 reads YNNKEL (reference sequence). The V and J ends lost 0 bases and 6 bases respectively, with 14 bases between them. This CDR3 region has 15 residues. CDR3 residues: CASSQDANLEKTQYF. Here the CDR3 DNA reads TGTGCCAGCAGCCAAGATGCGAACCTAGAGAAGACCCAGTACTTC.

This clone was picked up a small number of times. At one of its ends the junction is not consistent with the germline gene, which may arise from a read error. The identical CDR3 is also encoded by other nucleotide sequences in the sample. V gene TRBV11-2 combines with J gene TRBJ2-7; a weak D match, TRBD2 (5 bases). From germline, CDR1 is SGHAT and CDR2 FQNNGV. The CDR3 is 13 residues long. The CDR3 reads CASSLDRRFKGNF. As DNA, the CDR3 is TGTGCCAGCAGCTTAGATAGGAGGTTCAAGGGTAACTTC.

This clone has more than one count but fewer than ten. The chain combines TRBV2 with TRBJ1-2; no clear D gene. Germline values: CDR1 SNHLY, CDR2 FYNNEI. CDR3 length equals 13 residues. Trimming stripped 5 bases from V and 5 bases from J, with 12 bases between. CDR3 in amino acids: CASSPQALYGYTF. CDR3 DNA: TGTGCCAGCAGTCCGCAGGCTCTATATGGCTACACCTTC.

The chain couples TRBV9 to TRBJ2-1; TRBD2 aligns across 8 bases. CDR3 length: 15 residues. CDR1 and CDR2 (germline): SGDLS, YYNGEE. J lost 8 bases, V lost 4 bases, and 11 bases had no gene match. The CDR3 nucleotides read TGTGCCAGCAGCTTCCCGGGACTAGGTGTGGATGAGCAGTTCTTC. Its translation: CASSFPGLGVDEQFF.

The chain has TRBV11-3 and TRBJ2-2, with TRBD1 identical over 8 bases. The J segment lost 0 bases and the V segment lost 3 bases, leaving 3 bases of the junction unmatched. CDR1 and CDR2 (germline): SGHNT, YENEEA. The CDR3 length is 16 residues. The DNA of the CDR3 is TGTGCCAGCAGCTTGGGGACAGGAGCGAACACCGGGGAGCTGTTTTTT. It is translated as CASSLGTGANTGELFF.

This chain uses TRBV2 with TRBJ1-1, with TRBD1 identical over 8 bases. This CDR3 is built from 15 residues. V was clipped by 7 bases and J by 4 bases; unmatched bases: 11. Per germline, CDR1 SNHLY and CDR2 FYNNEI. For the CDR3, the DNA is TGTGCCAGCACTTACAGGGGGGGCCAGTCCACTGAAGCTTTCTTT. Amino acid sequence: CASTYRGGQSTEAFF.

V and J are TRBV5-4 and TRBJ2-7, with TRBD1 matching over 8 bases. Trimming cost V 2 bases and J 3 bases; bases outside gene matches: 4. The CDR3 extends over 14 amino acids. Germline V gene data show CDR1 as SGHNT and CDR2 as YYREEE (reference sequence). The CDR3 nucleotides read TGTGCCAGCAGCTTACCGGGACAGGTCTACGAGCAGTACTTC. Amino acid sequence: CASSLPGQVYEQYF.

The chain is built from TRBV5-1 and TRBJ2-2; TRBD2 is a possible D gene (5 bases). The CDR3 is 15 amino acids. In germline, CDR1 is SGHRS, CDR2 YFSETQ. The CDR3 spells CASAGERLNTGELFF. CDR3 nucleotides: TGCGCTTCCGCCGGGGAGCGCTTGAACACCGGGGAGCTGTTTTTT.